This TCR beta chain was documented in a study of molecular identifiers for immune sequencing clone quantification. Study-wide context: Four of five RNA aliquots from about 19,000 or 110,000 naive CD8 T cells were sequenced. Study-level findings and limits: Spiked Jurkat TCR RNA equivalent to one cell reportedly surfaced among some 1 million naive cells.

As to this clonotype: The antigen is not known.

This CDR3 has 15 amino acids. V dropped 0 bases and J dropped 7 bases, with 16 bases sitting between them. CDR1 and CDR2 (germline): LGHNA, YSLEER. Generation of bulk TCR libraries relied on previously described methods and listed TCR primers. TCRdb redid the calling of the PCR reads with MiXCR, one entry per CDR3 protein. This sample has 300,000 to 400,000 distinct CDR3 sequences, with roughly 23% found just once. Naive CD8 T cells were sorted, and the gate applied was CD8+CD4-CCR7+CD45RA+. V is TRBV4-3 and J is TRBJ2-7; no reliable D call. The TCR comes from a human donor in good health. Some libraries in this study had Jurkat cell RNA spiked in. The sample consisted of naive CD8+ T cells from blood, with Jurkat cell RNA spiked in. As for subset: FACS-sorted CD8+CD4-CCR7+CD45RA+ naive T cells. The CDR3 nucleotides read TGCGCCAGCAGCCAAGAAGCAAGTGTCGGTATAGAGCAGTACTTC. It yields the protein CASSQEASVGIEQYF.